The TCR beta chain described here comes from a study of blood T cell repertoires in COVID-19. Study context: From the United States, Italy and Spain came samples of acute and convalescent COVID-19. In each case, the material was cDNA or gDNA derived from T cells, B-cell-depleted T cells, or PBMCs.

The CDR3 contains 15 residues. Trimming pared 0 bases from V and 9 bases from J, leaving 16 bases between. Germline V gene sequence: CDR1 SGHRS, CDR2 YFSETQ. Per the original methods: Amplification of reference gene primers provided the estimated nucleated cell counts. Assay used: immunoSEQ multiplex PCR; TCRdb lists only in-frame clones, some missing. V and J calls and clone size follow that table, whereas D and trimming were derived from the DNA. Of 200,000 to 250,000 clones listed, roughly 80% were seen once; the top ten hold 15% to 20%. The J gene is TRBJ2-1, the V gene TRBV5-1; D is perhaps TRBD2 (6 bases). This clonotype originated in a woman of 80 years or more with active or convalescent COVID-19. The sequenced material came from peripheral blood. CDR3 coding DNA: TGCGCCAGCAGCTTGGGACTAGACGGATGGGGTGAGCAGTTCTTC. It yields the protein CASSLGLDGWGEQFF.